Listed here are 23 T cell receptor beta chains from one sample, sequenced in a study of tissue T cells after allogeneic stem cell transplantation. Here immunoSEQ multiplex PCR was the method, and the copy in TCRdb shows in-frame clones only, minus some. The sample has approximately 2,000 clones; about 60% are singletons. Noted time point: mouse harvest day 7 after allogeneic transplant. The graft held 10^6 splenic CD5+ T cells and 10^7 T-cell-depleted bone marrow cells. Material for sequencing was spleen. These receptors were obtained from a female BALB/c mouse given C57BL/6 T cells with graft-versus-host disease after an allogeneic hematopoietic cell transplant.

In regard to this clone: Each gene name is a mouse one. The sequenced CDR3 bases are TGCACCTGCAGTGTAAGGGGAGATCAAAACACCTTGTAC. Protein sequence: CTCSVRGDQNTLY. The whole CDR3 sequence is CTCSVRGDQNTLYF. The chain has TRBV1 and TRBJ2-4; possible D gene TRBD1, 5 bases. The read comes to an end 1 residue before the CDR3 does, leaving the germline J gene to fill in the end. V was trimmed by 4 bases and J by 2 bases, leaving 10 bases between them. Germline CDR1 reads NSQYPW; CDR2 reads LRSPGD (reference sequence). This CDR3 is 14 amino acids long.

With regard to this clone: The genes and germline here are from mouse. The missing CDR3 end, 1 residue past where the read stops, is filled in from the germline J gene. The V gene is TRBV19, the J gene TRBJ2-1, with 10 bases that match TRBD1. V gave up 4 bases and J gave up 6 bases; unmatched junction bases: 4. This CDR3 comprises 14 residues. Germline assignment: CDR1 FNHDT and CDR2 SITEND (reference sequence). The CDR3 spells CASSPDRGPAEQFF. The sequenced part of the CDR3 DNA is TGTGCCAGCAGTCCCGACAGGGGGCCTGCTGAGCAGTTC. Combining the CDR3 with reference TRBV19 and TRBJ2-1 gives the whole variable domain GGIITQTPKFLIGQEGQKLTLKCQQNFNHDTMYWYRQDSGKGLRLIYYSITENDLQKGDLSEGYDASREKKSSFSLTVTSAQKNEMAVFLCASSPDRGPAEQFFGPGTRLTVL.

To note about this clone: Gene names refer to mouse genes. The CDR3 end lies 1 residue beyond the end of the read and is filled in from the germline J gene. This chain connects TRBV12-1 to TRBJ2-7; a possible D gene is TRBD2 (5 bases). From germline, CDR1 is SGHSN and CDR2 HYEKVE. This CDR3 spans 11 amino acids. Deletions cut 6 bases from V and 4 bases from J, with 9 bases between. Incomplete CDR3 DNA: TGTGCCAGCCCTTCTGGGTATGAACAGTAC. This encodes CASPSGYEQY. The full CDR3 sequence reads CASPSGYEQYF. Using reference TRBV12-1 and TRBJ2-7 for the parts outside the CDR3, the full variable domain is DSGVVQSPRHIIKEKGGRSVLTCIPISGHSNVVWYQQTLGKELKFLIQHYEKVERDKGFLPSRFSVQQFDDYHSEMNMSALELEDSAMYFCASPSGYEQYFGPGTRLTVL.

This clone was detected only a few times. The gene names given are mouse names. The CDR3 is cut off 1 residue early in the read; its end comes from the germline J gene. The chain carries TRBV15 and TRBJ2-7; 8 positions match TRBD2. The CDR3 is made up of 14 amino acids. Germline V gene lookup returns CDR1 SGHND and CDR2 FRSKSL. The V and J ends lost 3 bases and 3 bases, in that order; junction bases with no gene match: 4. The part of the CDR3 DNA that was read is TGTGCCAGCAGTTTTGCACTGGGGGTCTATGAACAGTAC. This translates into CASSFALGVYEQY. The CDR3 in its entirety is CASSFALGVYEQYF.

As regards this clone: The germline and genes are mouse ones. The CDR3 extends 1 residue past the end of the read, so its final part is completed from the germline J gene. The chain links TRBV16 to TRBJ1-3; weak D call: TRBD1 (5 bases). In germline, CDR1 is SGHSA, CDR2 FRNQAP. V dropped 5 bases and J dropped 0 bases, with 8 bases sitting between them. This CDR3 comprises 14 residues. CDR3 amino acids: CASSPTDSGNTLYF. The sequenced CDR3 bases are TGTGCAAGCAGCCCGACAGATTCTGGAAATACGCTCTAT.

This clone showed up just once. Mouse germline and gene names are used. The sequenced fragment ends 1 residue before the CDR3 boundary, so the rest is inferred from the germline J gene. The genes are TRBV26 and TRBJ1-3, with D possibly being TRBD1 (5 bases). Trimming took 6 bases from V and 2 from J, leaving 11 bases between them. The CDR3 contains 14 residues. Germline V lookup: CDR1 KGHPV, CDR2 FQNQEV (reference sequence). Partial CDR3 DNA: TGTGCCAGCAGCCCGGGGGGGGCTGGAAATACGCTCTAT. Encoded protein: CASSPGGAGNTLY. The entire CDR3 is CASSPGGAGNTLYF.

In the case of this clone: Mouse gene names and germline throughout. The CDR3 reads CASSLTGGNYAEQFF. CDR3 bases read: TGTGCCAGCAGTCTGACAGGGGGTAACTATGCTGAGCAGTTC. V gene TRBV26 combines with J gene TRBJ2-1; TRBD1 matches at 8 bases. The CDR3 end lies 1 residue beyond the end of the read and is filled in from the germline J gene. The CDR3 extends over 15 amino acids. The ends lost 2 bases at V and 0 bases at J; junction bases unmatched: 0. Germline V CDR1 and CDR2: KGHPV, FQNQEV (reference sequence).

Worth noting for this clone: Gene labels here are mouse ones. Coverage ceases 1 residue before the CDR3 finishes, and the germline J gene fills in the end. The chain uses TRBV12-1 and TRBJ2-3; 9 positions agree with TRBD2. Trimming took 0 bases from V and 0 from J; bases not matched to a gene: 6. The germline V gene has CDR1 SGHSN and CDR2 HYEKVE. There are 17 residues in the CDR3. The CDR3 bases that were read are TGTGCCAGCTCTCTCGTATGGGGGGGCGGAAGTGCAGAAACGCTGTAT. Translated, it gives CASSLVWGGGSAETLY. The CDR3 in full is CASSLVWGGGSAETLYF.

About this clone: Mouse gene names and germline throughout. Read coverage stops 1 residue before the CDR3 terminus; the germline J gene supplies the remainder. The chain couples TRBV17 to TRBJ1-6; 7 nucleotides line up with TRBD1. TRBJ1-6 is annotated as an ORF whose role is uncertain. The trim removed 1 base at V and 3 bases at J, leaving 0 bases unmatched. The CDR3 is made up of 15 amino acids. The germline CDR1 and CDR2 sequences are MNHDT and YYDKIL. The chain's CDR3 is CASSRGTGYNSPLYF. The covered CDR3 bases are TGTGCTAGCAGTAGAGGGACAGGCTATAATTCGCCCCTCTAC.

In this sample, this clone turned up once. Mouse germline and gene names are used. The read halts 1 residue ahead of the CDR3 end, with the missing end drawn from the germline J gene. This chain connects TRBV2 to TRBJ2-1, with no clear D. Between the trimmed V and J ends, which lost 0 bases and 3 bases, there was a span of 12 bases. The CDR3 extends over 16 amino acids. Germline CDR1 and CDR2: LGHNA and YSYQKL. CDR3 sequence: CASSQESRQIYAEQFF. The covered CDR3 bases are TGTGCCAGCAGCCAAGAGAGCAGGCAAATCTATGCTGAGCAGTTC.

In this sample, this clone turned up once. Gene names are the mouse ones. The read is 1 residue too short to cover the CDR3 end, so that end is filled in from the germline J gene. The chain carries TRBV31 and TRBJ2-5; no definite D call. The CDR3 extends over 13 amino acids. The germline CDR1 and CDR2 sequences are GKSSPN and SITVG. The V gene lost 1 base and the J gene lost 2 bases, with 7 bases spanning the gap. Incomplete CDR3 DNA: TGTGCCTGGAGTCGGGTCGGCCAAGACACCCAGTAC. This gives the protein CAWSRVGQDTQY. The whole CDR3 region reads CAWSRVGQDTQYF.

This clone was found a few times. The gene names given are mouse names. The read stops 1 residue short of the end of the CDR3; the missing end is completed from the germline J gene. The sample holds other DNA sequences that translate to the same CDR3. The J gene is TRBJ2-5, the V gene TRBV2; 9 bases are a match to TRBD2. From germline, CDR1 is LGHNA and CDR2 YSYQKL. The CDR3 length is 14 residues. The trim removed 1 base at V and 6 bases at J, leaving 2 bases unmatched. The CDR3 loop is CASSQGLGADTQYF. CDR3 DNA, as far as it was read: TGTGCCAGCAGCCAAGGACTGGGGGCTGACACCCAGTAC.

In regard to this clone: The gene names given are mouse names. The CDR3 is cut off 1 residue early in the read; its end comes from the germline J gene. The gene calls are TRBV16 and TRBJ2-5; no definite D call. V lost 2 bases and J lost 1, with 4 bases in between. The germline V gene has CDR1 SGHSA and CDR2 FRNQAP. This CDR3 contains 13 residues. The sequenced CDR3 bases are TGTGCAAGCAGCTTAAGGGACCAAGACACCCAGTAC. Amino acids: CASSLRDQDTQY. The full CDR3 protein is CASSLRDQDTQYF.

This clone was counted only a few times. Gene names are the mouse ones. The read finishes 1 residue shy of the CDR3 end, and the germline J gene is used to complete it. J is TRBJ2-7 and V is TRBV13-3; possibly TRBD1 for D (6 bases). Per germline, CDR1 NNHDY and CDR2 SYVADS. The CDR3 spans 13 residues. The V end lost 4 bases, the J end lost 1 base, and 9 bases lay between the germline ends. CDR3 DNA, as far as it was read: TGTGCCAGCAGTCCCGGGACATCCTATGAACAGTAC. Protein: CASSPGTSYEQY. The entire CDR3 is CASSPGTSYEQYF.

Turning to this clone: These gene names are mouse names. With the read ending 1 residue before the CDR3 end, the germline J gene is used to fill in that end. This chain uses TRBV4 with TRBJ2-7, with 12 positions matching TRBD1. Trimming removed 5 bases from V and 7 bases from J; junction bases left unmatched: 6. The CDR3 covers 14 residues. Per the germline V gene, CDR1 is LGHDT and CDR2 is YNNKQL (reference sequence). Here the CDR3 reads CASSRGTGGWEQYF. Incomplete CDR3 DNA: TGTGCCAGCAGCCGAGGGACAGGGGGCTGGGAACAGTAC.

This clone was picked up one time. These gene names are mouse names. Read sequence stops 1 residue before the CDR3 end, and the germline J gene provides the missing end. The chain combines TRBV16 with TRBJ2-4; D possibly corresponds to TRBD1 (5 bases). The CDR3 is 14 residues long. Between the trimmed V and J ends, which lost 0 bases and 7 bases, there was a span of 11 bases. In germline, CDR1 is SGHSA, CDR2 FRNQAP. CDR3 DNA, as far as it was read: TGTGCAAGCAGCTTAGAGAGCAGAGGGGACACCTTGTAC. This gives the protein CASSLESRGDTLY. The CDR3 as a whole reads CASSLESRGDTLYF. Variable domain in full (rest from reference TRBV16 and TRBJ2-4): NAGVIQTPRHKVTGKGQEATLWCEPISGHSAVFWYRQTIVQGLEFLTYFRNQAPIDDSGMPKERFSAQMPNQSHSTLKIQSTQPQDSAVYLCASSLESRGDTLYFGAGTRLSVL.

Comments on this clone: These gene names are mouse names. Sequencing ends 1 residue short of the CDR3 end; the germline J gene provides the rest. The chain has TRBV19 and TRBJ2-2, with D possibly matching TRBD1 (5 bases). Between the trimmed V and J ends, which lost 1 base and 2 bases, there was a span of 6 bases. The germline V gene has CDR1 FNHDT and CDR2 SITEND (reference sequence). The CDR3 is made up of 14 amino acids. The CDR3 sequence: CASSIPGNTGQLYF. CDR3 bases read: TGTGCCAGCAGTATACCAGGGAACACCGGGCAGCTCTAC.

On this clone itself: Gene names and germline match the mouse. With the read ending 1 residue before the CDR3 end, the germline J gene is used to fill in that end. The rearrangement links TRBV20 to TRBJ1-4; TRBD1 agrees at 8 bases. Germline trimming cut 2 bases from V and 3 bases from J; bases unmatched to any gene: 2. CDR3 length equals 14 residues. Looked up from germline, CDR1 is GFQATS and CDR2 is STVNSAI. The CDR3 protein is CGARQGAANERLFF. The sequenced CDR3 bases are TGTGGTGCTAGGCAGGGGGCGGCCAACGAAAGATTATTT.

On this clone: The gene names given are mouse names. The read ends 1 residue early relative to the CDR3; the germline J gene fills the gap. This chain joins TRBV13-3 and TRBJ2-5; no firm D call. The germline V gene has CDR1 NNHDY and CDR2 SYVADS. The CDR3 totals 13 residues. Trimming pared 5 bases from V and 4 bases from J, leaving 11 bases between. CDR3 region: CASSPEGKDTQYF. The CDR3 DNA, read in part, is TGTGCCAGCAGCCCCGAAGGGAAAGACACCCAGTAC.

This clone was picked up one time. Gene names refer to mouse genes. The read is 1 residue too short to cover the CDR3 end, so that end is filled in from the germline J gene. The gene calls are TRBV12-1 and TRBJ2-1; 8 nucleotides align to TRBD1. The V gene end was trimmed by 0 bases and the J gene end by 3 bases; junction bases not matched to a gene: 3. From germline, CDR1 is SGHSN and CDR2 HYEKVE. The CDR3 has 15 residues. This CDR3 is CASSLDTGGYAEQFF. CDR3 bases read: TGTGCCAGCTCTCTCGATACAGGGGGCTATGCTGAGCAGTTC. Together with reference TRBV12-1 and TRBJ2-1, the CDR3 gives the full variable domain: DSGVVQSPRHIIKEKGGRSVLTCIPISGHSNVVWYQQTLGKELKFLIQHYEKVERDKGFLPSRFSVQQFDDYHSEMNMSALELEDSAMYFCASSLDTGGYAEQFFGPGTRLTVL.

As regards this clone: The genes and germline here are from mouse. The sequenced part of the CDR3 DNA is TGTAGTTCTAGAGGGGGGGCGGGCCAAGACACCCAGTAC. This codes for CSSRGGAGQDTQY. The CDR3 as a whole reads CSSRGGAGQDTQYF. The rearrangement uses TRBV30 and TRBJ2-5, with D possibly matching TRBD2 (7 bases). The CDR3 is cut off 1 residue early in the read; its end comes from the germline J gene. CDR1 SQVVS and CDR2 ANEGSEA come from the germline V gene. The CDR3 sequence is 14 residues long. V was trimmed by 1 base and J by 2 bases, leaving 10 bases between them.

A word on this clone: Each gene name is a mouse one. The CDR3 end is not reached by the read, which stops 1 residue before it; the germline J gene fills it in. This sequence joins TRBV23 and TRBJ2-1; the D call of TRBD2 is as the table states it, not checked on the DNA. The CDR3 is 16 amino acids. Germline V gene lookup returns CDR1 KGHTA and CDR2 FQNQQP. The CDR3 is CSSSQFGTGDYAEQFF. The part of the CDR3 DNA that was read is TGCTCCAGCAGTCAATTCGGGACTGGGGACTATGCTGAGCAGTTC.

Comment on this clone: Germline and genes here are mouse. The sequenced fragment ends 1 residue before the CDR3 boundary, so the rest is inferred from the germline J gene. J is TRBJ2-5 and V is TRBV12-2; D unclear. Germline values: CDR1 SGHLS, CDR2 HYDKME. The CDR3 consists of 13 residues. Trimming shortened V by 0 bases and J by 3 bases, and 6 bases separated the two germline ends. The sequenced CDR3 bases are TGTGCCAGCTCTCTCTTGACTCAAGACACCCAGTAC. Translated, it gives CASSLLTQDTQY. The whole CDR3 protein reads CASSLLTQDTQYF.